Below, 21 T cell receptor beta chains from the same sample are listed, as sequenced in a study of shared clonotypes between healthy human individuals. The protocol was immunoSEQ multiplex PCR, while the TCRdb copy is restricted to in-frame clones and leaves out a portion. This table has some 2.3 million clones, 90% to 95% appearing once. The source material was naive CD4+ T cells from PBMCs. Specified subset: CD45RA+ positively selected. The receptors originated from a man between 18 and 35 years old in good health. Some clones in this sample may be carry-over from other donors' samples.

The chain combines TRBV29-1 with TRBJ2-1; D perhaps matches TRBD1 (8 bases). Trimming pared 5 bases from V and 8 bases from J, leaving 25 bases between. The germline V gene has CDR1 SQVTM and CDR2 ANQGSEA. The CDR3 spans 16 residues. The CDR3 DNA sequence: TGCAGCGTTACGGGACAGGTAGGAGCGGGATTGTATGAGCAGTTCTTC. Translation gives CSVTGQVGAGLYEQFF.

The gene calls are TRBV28 and TRBJ2-6, with D possibly matching TRBD1 (6 bases). The CDR3 is made up of 18 amino acids. From germline, CDR1 is MDHEN and CDR2 SYDVKM. V dropped 3 bases and J dropped 2 bases, with 17 bases sitting between them. CDR3 in DNA: TGTGCCAGCAGTTTGAAGACAGGAATGTTGGCTGGGGCCAACGTCCTGACTTTC. Its protein is CASSLKTGMLAGANVLTF.

V gene TRBV29-1 combines with J gene TRBJ2-7, with 7 bases lining up with TRBD1. With 4 bases clipped from V and 2 bases from J, the junction kept 5 bases outside the gene matches. Looked up from germline, CDR1 is SQVTM and CDR2 is ANQGSEA. This CDR3 has 13 amino acids. The CDR3 coding sequence is TGCAGCGTTGTCGGGCAGGGGGCCTACGAGCAGTACTTC. It is translated as CSVVGQGAYEQYF.

The V gene is TRBV5-1, the J gene TRBJ1-1; TRBD1 might be the D (5 bases). The CDR3 consists of 14 residues. Trimming removed 0 bases at V and 4 bases at J, with 10 bases between. Germline V gene data show CDR1 as SGHRS and CDR2 as YFSETQ. The CDR3 loop reads CASSLGRALTEAFF. In DNA, the CDR3 is TGCGCCAGCAGCTTGGGCAGGGCGCTCACTGAAGCTTTCTTT.

The rearrangement uses TRBV19 and TRBJ1-5, with 10 positions matching TRBD1. The V and J ends lost 5 bases and 6 bases, in that order; junction bases with no gene match: 7. Germline V gives CDR1 LNHDA, CDR2 SQIVND (reference sequence). This CDR3 is 15 amino acids long. The CDR3 region is CASSSSGTGVQPQHF. The CDR3 DNA is TGTGCCAGTAGTTCTTCCGGGACAGGGGTTCAGCCCCAGCATTTT.

J is TRBJ2-2 and V is TRBV4-3, with D perhaps matching TRBD2 (5 bases). CDR1 is LGHNA and CDR2 is YSLEER in the germline V gene. V was trimmed by 1 base and J by 0 bases, leaving 12 bases between them. CDR3 size: 17 residues. The CDR3 loop reads CASSQVGVLANTGELFF. The CDR3, as DNA: TGCGCCAGCAGCCAAGTCGGGGTGCTAGCGAACACCGGGGAGCTGTTTTTT.

This clone was found once. The J gene is TRBJ2-2, the V gene TRBV4-1; 8 bases are a match to TRBD2. The CDR3 runs 17 residues. Germline loops: CDR1 MGHRA, CDR2 YSYEKL. With V trimmed by 3 bases and J by 1 base, 7 bases remained unmatched. Here the CDR3 DNA reads TGCGCCAGCAGCCATGGGATAAGCGGGAGGAACACCGGGGAGCTGTTTTTT. The encoded protein is CASSHGISGRNTGELFF.

The count of this clone is one. The V and J genes are TRBV5-1 and TRBJ2-7; weak D call: TRBD1 (6 bases). The CDR3 spans 14 residues. The ends were cut back, 7 bases at V and 0 bases at J, with 14 bases in the middle. CDR1 and CDR2 from the germline V gene are SGHRS and YFSETQ. The CDR3 region is CASHETGASYEQYF. The CDR3 DNA reads as TGCGCCAGCCACGAGACAGGAGCCTCCTACGAGCAGTACTTC.

This clone has more than one count but fewer than ten. The gene calls are TRBV5-1 and TRBJ1-1; possible D gene TRBD1, 5 bases. V lost 0 bases and J lost 6, with 9 bases in between. Germline V gene data show CDR1 as SGHRS and CDR2 as YFSETQ. The CDR3 extends over 13 amino acids. CDR3 in amino acids: CASSLGEGPEAFF. In DNA form, the CDR3 reads TGCGCCAGCAGCTTGGGCGAGGGACCTGAAGCTTTCTTT.

The chain has TRBV6-1 and TRBJ2-7; D is uncertain. Trimming took off 2 bases at V and 1 base at J, with 12 bases between the two ends. Per the germline V gene, CDR1 is MNHNS and CDR2 is SASEGT. The length of the CDR3 is 15 residues. DNA of the CDR3: TGTGCCAGCAGTGAACGGCCTCCGGATTCCTACGAGCAGTACTTC. This codes for CASSERPPDSYEQYF.

J is TRBJ1-3 and V is TRBV7-6, with a possible D match to TRBD1 (5 bases). The CDR3 consists of 13 residues. V lost 8 bases and J lost 4, with 12 bases in between. Germline assignment: CDR1 SGHVS and CDR2 FNYEAQ. CDR3 bases: TGTGCCAGCGGAGGCAGGGACGGAAACACCATATATTTT. The encoded protein is CASGGRDGNTIYF.

Details on this clone: Other DNA variants within this sample encode the same CDR3. The chain uses TRBV7-3 and TRBJ1-1; no clear D gene. Trimming cost V 0 bases and J 0 bases, with 2 bases left between them. Germline V gene lookup returns CDR1 SGHTA and CDR2 FQGTGA. This CDR3 region has 13 residues. DNA of the CDR3: TGTGCCAGCAGCTTAACCGTGAACACTGAAGCTTTCTTT. Translated, it gives CASSLTVNTEAFF.

The genes are TRBV2 and TRBJ1-5, with 11 bases aligning to TRBD1. V was pared by 8 bases and J by 5 bases, with 11 bases of the junction left unmatched. Germline CDR1 is SNHLY and CDR2 is FYNNEI. This CDR3 spans 16 amino acids. The DNA for the CDR3 is TGTGCCAGCGCCCCGGGTGGGACAGGGGGGGATCAGCCCCAGCATTTT. It translates to CASAPGGTGGDQPQHF.

The chain combines TRBV15 with TRBJ1-2, with TRBD1 as a possible D gene (5 bases). Deletions cut 5 bases from V and 4 bases from J, with 17 bases between. Germline V gene sequence: CDR1 LNHNV, CDR2 YYDKDF (reference sequence). The CDR3 is 15 residues long. This CDR3 is CATSWGGGFAYGYTF. For the CDR3, the DNA is TGTGCCACCAGCTGGGGGGGAGGGTTCGCCTATGGCTACACCTTC.

This clone appeared a single time. V and J are TRBV19 and TRBJ1-1; D gene ambiguous. This CDR3 is built from 15 residues. The V end was cut by 3 bases, the J end by 8 bases, with 19 bases between. Germline CDR1 is LNHDA and CDR2 is SQIVND (reference sequence). The CDR3 coding sequence is TGTGCCAGTAGTATCCCCCTAGGACGGTGGAGGGAAGCTTTCTTT. Amino acid sequence: CASSIPLGRWREAFF. Full variable domain (remainder filled in from reference TRBV19 and TRBJ1-1): DGGITQSPKYLFRKEGQNVTLSCEQNLNHDAMYWYRQDPGQGLRLIYYSQIVNDFQKGDIAEGYSVSREKKESFPLTVTSAQKNPTAFYLCASSIPLGRWREAFFGQGTRLTVV.

This clone was picked up a small number of times. As DNA, the CDR3 is TGTGCCTGGAGTCAGGGCGTCGGTGAAAAACTGTTTTTT. Encoded protein: CAWSQGVGEKLFF. The chain uses TRBV30 and TRBJ1-4, with D possibly being TRBD1 (5 bases). The length of the CDR3 is 13 residues. Germline CDR1 is GTSNPN and CDR2 is SVGIG (reference sequence). V was pared by 2 bases and J by 7 bases, with 11 bases between.

The table lists this clone with a count of one. Additional DNA sequences in this sample encode the identical CDR3. The chain carries TRBV6-5 and TRBJ2-7, with 14 positions matching TRBD2. The CDR3 length is 15 residues. The germline V gene has CDR1 MNHEY and CDR2 SVGAGI. V lost 5 bases, J lost 4 bases, and 4 bases stayed unmatched. CDR3 nucleotide sequence: TGTGCCAGCAGTCGACTAGCGGGAGGGCCTTACGAGCAGTACTTC. This codes for CASSRLAGGPYEQYF.

This clone showed up just a few times. The genes are TRBV4-3 and TRBJ1-4, with no clear D. CDR1 and CDR2 from the germline V gene are LGHNA and YSLEER. This CDR3 is built from 15 residues. The ends were cut back, 1 base at V and 4 bases at J, with 10 bases in the middle. The CDR3 here is CASSQAQAVNEKLFF. The CDR3 DNA reads as TGCGCCAGCAGCCAAGCCCAAGCAGTTAATGAAAAACTGTTTTTT.

V gene TRBV6-1 combines with J gene TRBJ1-1; D may be TRBD1 (6 bases). The CDR3 is made up of 14 amino acids. From germline, CDR1 is MNHNS and CDR2 SASEGT. The V end was cut by 6 bases, the J end by 8 bases, with 19 bases between. The CDR3 is CASRWTVSGQEAFF. Here the CDR3 DNA reads TGTGCCAGCAGATGGACCGTATCCGGACAGGAAGCTTTCTTT.

The rearrangement joins TRBV10-1 to TRBJ2-7, with 9 bases aligning to TRBD1. Unmatched junction bases numbered 5, after V lost 6 bases and J lost 5 bases. The CDR3 sequence is 13 residues long. Germline lookup yields CDR1 WNHNN and CDR2 SYGVQD (reference sequence). The CDR3 spells CASSKRTGDEQYF. The CDR3 nucleotides are TGCGCCAGCAGCAAACGGACAGGGGACGAGCAGTACTTC.

The chain is built from TRBV5-5 and TRBJ2-7; D might be TRBD1 (6 bases). Germline CDR1 and CDR2: SGHKS and YYEKEE (reference sequence). This CDR3 has 15 residues. V lost 0 bases and J 1 base, leaving 11 bases between the germline ends. The CDR3 region has the DNA TGTGCCAGCAGCTTGGGGGGACAACTTTCCTACGAGCAGTACTTC. It translates to CASSLGGQLSYEQYF.